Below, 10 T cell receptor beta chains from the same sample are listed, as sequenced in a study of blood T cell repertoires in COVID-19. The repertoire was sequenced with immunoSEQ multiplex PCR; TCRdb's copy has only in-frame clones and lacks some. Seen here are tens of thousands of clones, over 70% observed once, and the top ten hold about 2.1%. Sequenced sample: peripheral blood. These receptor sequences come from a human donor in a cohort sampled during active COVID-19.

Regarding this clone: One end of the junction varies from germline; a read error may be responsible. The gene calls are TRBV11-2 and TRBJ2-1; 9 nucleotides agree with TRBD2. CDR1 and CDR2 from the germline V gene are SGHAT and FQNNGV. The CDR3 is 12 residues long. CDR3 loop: CASSPIAGAPLF. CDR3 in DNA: TGTGCCAGCAGCCCAATAGCGGGGGCACCCCTCTTC.

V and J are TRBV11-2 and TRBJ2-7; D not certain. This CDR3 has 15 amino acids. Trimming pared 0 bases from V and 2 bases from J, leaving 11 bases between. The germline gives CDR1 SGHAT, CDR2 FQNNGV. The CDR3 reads CASSLDLPGPYEQYF. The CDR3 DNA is TGTGCCAGCAGCTTAGATCTTCCAGGTCCCTACGAGCAGTACTTC.

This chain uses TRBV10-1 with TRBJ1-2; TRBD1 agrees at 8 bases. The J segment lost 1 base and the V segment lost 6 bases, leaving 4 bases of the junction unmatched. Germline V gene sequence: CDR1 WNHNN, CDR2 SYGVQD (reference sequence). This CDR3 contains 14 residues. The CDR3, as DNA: TGCGCCAGCAGGAAGGACAGGGTTAACTATGGCTACACCTTC. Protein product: CASRKDRVNYGYTF.

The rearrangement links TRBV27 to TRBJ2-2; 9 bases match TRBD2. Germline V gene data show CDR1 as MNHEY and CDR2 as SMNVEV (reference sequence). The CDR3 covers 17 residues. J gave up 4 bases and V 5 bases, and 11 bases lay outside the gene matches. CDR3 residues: CASSILWAGGATGELFF. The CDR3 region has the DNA TGTGCCAGCAGTATACTATGGGCGGGGGGGGCCACCGGGGAGCTGTTTTTT.

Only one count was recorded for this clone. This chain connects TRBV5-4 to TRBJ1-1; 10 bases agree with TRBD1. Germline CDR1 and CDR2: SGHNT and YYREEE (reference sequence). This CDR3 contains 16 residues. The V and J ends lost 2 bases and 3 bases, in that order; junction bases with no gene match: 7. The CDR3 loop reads CASSLRPGQGYTEAFF. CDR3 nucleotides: TGTGCCAGCAGCTTACGCCCGGGACAGGGGTACACTGAAGCTTTCTTT.

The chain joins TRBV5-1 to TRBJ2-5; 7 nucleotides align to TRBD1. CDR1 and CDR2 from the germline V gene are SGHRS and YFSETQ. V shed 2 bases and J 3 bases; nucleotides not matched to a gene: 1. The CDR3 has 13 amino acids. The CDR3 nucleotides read TGCGCCAGCAGCTTTACAGGGGAAGAGACCCAGTACTTC. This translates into CASSFTGEETQYF.

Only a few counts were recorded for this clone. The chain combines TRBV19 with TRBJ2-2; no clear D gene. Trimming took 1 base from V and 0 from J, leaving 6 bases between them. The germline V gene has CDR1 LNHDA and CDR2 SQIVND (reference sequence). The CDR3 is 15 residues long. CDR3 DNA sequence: TGTGCCAGTAGTATAGCAGTCTCGAACACCGGGGAGCTGTTTTTT. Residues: CASSIAVSNTGELFF.

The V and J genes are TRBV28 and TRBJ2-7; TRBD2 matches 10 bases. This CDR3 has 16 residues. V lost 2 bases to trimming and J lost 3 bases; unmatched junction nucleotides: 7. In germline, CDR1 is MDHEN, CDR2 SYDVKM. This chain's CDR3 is CASSLTAGLAIYEQYF. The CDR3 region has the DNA TGTGCCAGCAGTTTAACTGCGGGACTAGCGATCTACGAGCAGTACTTC. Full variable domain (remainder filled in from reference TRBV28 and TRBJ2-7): DVKVTQSSRYLVKRTGEKVFLECVQDMDHENMFWYRQDPGLGLRLIYFSYDVKMKEKGDIPEGYSVSREKKERFSLILESASTNQTSMYLCASSLTAGLAIYEQYFGPGTRLTVT.

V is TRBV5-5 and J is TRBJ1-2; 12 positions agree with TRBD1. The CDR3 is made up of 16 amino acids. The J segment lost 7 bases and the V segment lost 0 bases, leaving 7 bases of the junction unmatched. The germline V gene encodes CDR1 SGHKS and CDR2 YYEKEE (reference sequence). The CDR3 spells CASSLGPGQGALGYTF. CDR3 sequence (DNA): TGTGCCAGCAGCTTGGGCCCGGGACAGGGGGCGCTTGGCTACACCTTC.

The CDR3 sequence: CASSPQRRDREYGYTF. The CDR3 nucleotides read TGTGCCAGCTCACCCCAGCGCAGGGACAGGGAATATGGCTACACCTTC. The rearrangement links TRBV18 to TRBJ1-2; TRBD1 aligns across 9 bases. The CDR3 consists of 16 residues. Losses at the gene ends were 3 bases for V and 5 bases for J; bases not matched to a gene: 10. Germline V gene lookup returns CDR1 KGHSH and CDR2 LQKENI.